The T cell receptor beta chain described here comes from a study of T-cell reconstitution after alpha-beta-depleted transplantation in children. This clonotype has a handful of counts. Its antigen is not known. Unique molecular identifiers tagged the TCRbeta library. TCRdb redid the calling of the PCR reads with MiXCR, one entry per CDR3 protein. The table shows roughly 400,000 distinct CDR3 sequences, with over 40% occurring only once. Germline V CDR1 and CDR2: MNHNS, SASEGT. V was cut by 6 bases and J by 7 bases, with 12 bases left in between. This CDR3 is 13 amino acids long. Study-level points and caveats: T-cell counts and diversity at one year post-transplant came mainly from newly produced T cells. After transplant, at about two months, alpha-beta T cells were reportedly derived from several hundred expanded graft clones. After transplant, high TCRbeta diversity at day 60 in some patients arose from surviving recipient T cells and thymic progenitors.

The J gene is TRBJ1-4, the V gene TRBV6-1; no clear D. The material sequenced was PBMCs, taken before TCRalphabeta/CD19-depleted stem cell transplant. The clonotype originates from a girl aged 2-9 years with aplastic anemia, due to receive a stem cell transplant. The CDR3 nucleotides read TGTGCCAGCAGCCGGTTTTCTACTGAAAAACTGTTTTTT. Translated: CASSRFSTEKLFF.